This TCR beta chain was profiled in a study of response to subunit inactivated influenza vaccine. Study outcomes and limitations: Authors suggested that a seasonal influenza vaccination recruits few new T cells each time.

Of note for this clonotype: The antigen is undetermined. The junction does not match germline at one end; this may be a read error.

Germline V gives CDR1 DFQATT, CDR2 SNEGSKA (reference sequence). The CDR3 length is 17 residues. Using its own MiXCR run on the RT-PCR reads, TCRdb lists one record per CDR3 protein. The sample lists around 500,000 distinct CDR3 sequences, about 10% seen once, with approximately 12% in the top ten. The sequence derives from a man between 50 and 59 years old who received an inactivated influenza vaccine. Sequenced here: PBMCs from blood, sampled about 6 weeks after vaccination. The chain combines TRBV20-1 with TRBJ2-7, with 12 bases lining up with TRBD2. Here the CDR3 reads CCARDFTSGGTRYEQYF. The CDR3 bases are TGCTGTGCTAGAGATTTTACTAGCGGGGGGACTCGCTACGAGCAGTACTTC.